This T cell receptor beta chain was identified during a study of T cells after posttransplantation cyclophosphamide. Study results and limitations: Later post-transplant blood repertoires were often dominated by donor CD8+ memory clones.

Treatment was busulfan-fludarabine conditioning, a marrow graft, and cyclophosphamide on days +3 and +4. The protocol was immunoSEQ multiplex PCR, while the TCRdb copy is restricted to in-frame clones and leaves out a portion. The profile covers about 10,000 clones, none occurring a single time. In this sample, this clone turned up many times. Its cognate antigen is unknown. Germline V gives CDR1 MGHRA, CDR2 YSYEKL. The CDR3 length is 15 residues. V gave up 2 bases and J gave up 2 bases; unmatched junction bases: 5. The clonotype was recovered from a female patient in her forties or fifties who received an allogeneic stem cell transplant from a related donor, was CMV-positive, and had no GVHD. Some T cells may arise from the graft donor. The chain combines TRBV4-1 with TRBJ2-5; 7 positions match TRBD1. The sample was PBMCs, taken after allogeneic stem cell transplant with posttransplant cyclophosphamide. Here the CDR3 reads CASSQHGTAQETQYF. The CDR3 region has the DNA TGCGCCAGCAGCCAACACGGGACAGCTCAAGAGACCCAGTACTTC.